These 21 T cell receptor beta chains were all obtained from the same sample, sequenced in a study of T cell responses to AZD1222 COVID-19 vaccine. Sequencing used immunoSEQ multiplex PCR; TCRdb keeps in-frame clones, though not all of them. The data contain 52,000 or so clones, more than 80% of them seen just once; the ten biggest clones take up about 20%. This specimen consisted of peripheral blood, obtained on day 0 of MenACWY control vaccination. These receptors came from an adult in good health.

The rearrangement joins TRBV5-1 to TRBJ2-7; TRBD1 might be the D (6 bases). The germline V gene encodes CDR1 SGHRS and CDR2 YFSETQ. The V gene lost 5 bases and the J gene lost 3 bases, with 12 bases spanning the gap. This CDR3 spans 13 amino acids. The CDR3 sequence: CASRYGQIYEQYF. The CDR3 DNA sequence: TGCGCCAGCAGGTACGGACAGATCTACGAGCAGTACTTC.

V usage is TRBV9 and J usage is TRBJ2-2; 9 bases are shared with TRBD1. Trimming removed 10 bases from V and 4 bases from J; junction bases left unmatched: 8. Germline V CDR1 and CDR2: SGDLS, YYNGEE. This CDR3 contains 14 residues. The CDR3 region is CAGQGHRGTGELFF. The CDR3 bases are TGTGCCGGACAGGGGCACCGAGGCACCGGGGAGCTGTTTTTT.

This clone came up once. This rearrangement joins TRBV30 to TRBJ2-7, with D maybe TRBD2 (6 bases). V lost 0 bases and J 3 bases, leaving 12 bases between the germline ends. Germline CDR1 GTSNPN, CDR2 SVGIG (reference sequence). CDR3 length: 14 amino acids. Here the CDR3 DNA reads TGTGCCTGGAGTGTACGGGGGTTCTACTACGAGCAGTACTTC. Its protein product is CAWSVRGFYYEQYF.

The chain uses TRBV19 and TRBJ1-5, with D perhaps matching TRBD1 (5 bases). Between the trimmed V and J ends, which lost 1 base and 5 bases, there was a span of 24 bases. The length of the CDR3 is 19 residues. Germline CDR1 LNHDA, CDR2 SQIVND (reference sequence). CDR3 coding DNA: TGTGCCAGTAGTATAGGGGACTTTCGGGGGGATGGTTCATATCAGCCCCAGCATTTT. Translation: CASSIGDFRGDGSYQPQHF.

This chain connects TRBV10-3 to TRBJ2-7, with 7 bases identical to TRBD2. The CDR3 runs 13 residues. Per the germline V gene, CDR1 is ENHRY and CDR2 is SYGVKD. Trimming removed 10 bases from V and 4 bases from J; junction bases left unmatched: 10. CDR3 sequence (DNA): TGTGCCACCCTAGCGACGGGAGGTTACGAGCAGTACTTC. Protein: CATLATGGYEQYF.

The V call is TRBV7-9, the J call TRBJ2-3; D is ambiguous. This CDR3 spans 14 amino acids. V was pared by 8 bases and J by 2 bases, with 14 bases between. The germline V gene encodes CDR1 SEHNR and CDR2 FQNEAQ (reference sequence). The CDR3 nucleotides read TGTGCCAGCGGCGACAATACGCACACAGATACGCAGTATTTT. Translating gives CASGDNTHTDTQYF.

V is TRBV4-1 and J is TRBJ1-5; D is possibly TRBD1 (6 bases). Trimming removed 4 bases from V and 1 base from J, with 14 bases in between. The germline V gene has CDR1 MGHRA and CDR2 YSYEKL. The CDR3 contains 16 residues. The CDR3 DNA is TGCGCCAGCAGCCCCTCAAGGGGGGGAAGCAATCAGCCCCAGCATTTT. Protein: CASSPSRGGSNQPQHF.

The gene calls are TRBV5-1 and TRBJ2-2; TRBD1 aligns across 8 bases. CDR1 and CDR2 (germline): SGHRS, YFSETQ. This CDR3 contains 17 residues. Unmatched junction bases numbered 7, after V lost 2 bases and J lost 1 base. CDR3 DNA sequence: TGCGCCAGCAGCTTCCTCAGACAGGGGATGAACACCGGGGAGCTGTTTTTT. It is translated as CASSFLRQGMNTGELFF.

This sequence joins TRBV9 and TRBJ1-6, with TRBD1 identical over 7 bases. V lost 4 bases to trimming and J lost 4 bases; unmatched junction nucleotides: 5. Germline V lookup: CDR1 SGDLS, CDR2 YYNGEE. This CDR3 is built from 15 residues. The CDR3 DNA reads TGTGCCAGCAGCCCAAGGGACAGTTATAATTCACCCCTCCACTTT. Its protein is CASSPRDSYNSPLHF.

The chain combines TRBV27 with TRBJ1-2; D gene ambiguous. Trimming cost V 2 bases and J 5 bases, with 12 bases left between them. CDR1 is MNHEY, CDR2 SMNVEV, per germline (reference sequence). This CDR3 has 14 residues. Here the CDR3 DNA reads TGTGCCAGCAGTTTAAAATACAGTGGGTATGGCTACACCTTC. It yields the protein CASSLKYSGYGYTF.

The chain has TRBV28 and TRBJ2-2; 10 bases map to TRBD1. CDR1 MDHEN and CDR2 SYDVKM come from the germline V gene. The CDR3 length is 14 residues. With V trimmed by 9 bases and J by 4 bases, 5 bases remained unmatched. DNA of the CDR3: TGTGCCAGTAGACAGGGGGCGCCCACCGGGGAGCTGTTTTTT. Its translation is CASRQGAPTGELFF. Full variable domain (remainder filled in from reference TRBV28 and TRBJ2-2): DVKVTQSSRYLVKRTGEKVFLECVQDMDHENMFWYRQDPGLGLRLIYFSYDVKMKEKGDIPEGYSVSREKKERFSLILESASTNQTSMYLCASRQGAPTGELFFGEGSRLTVL.

The chain couples TRBV7-9 to TRBJ2-5, with 11 bases that match TRBD2. The CDR3 extends over 16 amino acids. From germline, CDR1 is SEHNR and CDR2 FQNEAQ (reference sequence). Unmatched junction bases numbered 7, after V lost 5 bases and J lost 2 bases. The DNA of the CDR3 is TGTGCCAGCAGCGTCGGGACTAGCGGAAAACAAGAGACCCAGTACTTC. Protein sequence: CASSVGTSGKQETQYF.

The rearrangement uses TRBV10-3 and TRBJ1-3; a possible D gene is TRBD1 (6 bases). Germline V gene data show CDR1 as ENHRY and CDR2 as SYGVKD. The CDR3 contains 15 residues. Trimming pared 2 bases from V and 3 bases from J, leaving 11 bases between. This CDR3 reads CAISETHRVGNTIYF. The CDR3 DNA reads TGTGCCATCAGTGAGACTCACAGGGTTGGAAACACCATATATTTT.

The chain uses TRBV19 and TRBJ2-2, with 11 positions matching TRBD1. V was clipped by 5 bases and J by 4 bases; unmatched bases: 6. The CDR3 extends over 16 amino acids. CDR1 is LNHDA, CDR2 SQIVND, per germline (reference sequence). CDR3 DNA: TGTGCCAGTAGTCCACTGGACAGGGGGCGCACCGGGGAGCTGTTTTTT. The encoded protein is CASSPLDRGRTGELFF.

The V call is TRBV28, the J call TRBJ1-4, with D possibly being TRBD1 (6 bases). This CDR3 is 15 amino acids long. Germline V CDR1 and CDR2: MDHEN, SYDVKM. V was clipped by 1 base and J by 2 bases, with 8 bases between them. The chain's CDR3 is CASSLLGATNEKLFF. CDR3 sequence (DNA): TGTGCCAGCAGTTTATTGGGGGCGACTAATGAAAAACTGTTTTTT. The whole variable domain, filled in from reference TRBV28 and TRBJ1-4, reads DVKVTQSSRYLVKRTGEKVFLECVQDMDHENMFWYRQDPGLGLRLIYFSYDVKMKEKGDIPEGYSVSREKKERFSLILESASTNQTSMYLCASSLLGATNEKLFFGSGTQLSVL.

The V gene is TRBV5-5, the J gene TRBJ1-6, with D uncertain. The CDR3 has 15 amino acids. From germline, CDR1 is SGHKS and CDR2 YYEKEE (reference sequence). Trimming stripped 0 bases from V and 5 bases from J, with 9 bases between. The CDR3 nucleotides read TGTGCCAGCAGCTTGGGGACGGGAAATAATTCACCCCTCCACTTT. Amino acid sequence: CASSLGTGNNSPLHF.

The rearrangement joins TRBV3-1 (or the pseudogene TRBV3-2) to TRBJ2-7; 9 bases agree with TRBD2. Trimming took 1 base from V and 1 from J; bases not matched to a gene: 2. The CDR3 sequence is 15 residues long. Germline V gene sequence: CDR1 LGHDT, CDR2 YNNKEL (reference sequence). The CDR3 protein is CASSQGAGGSYEQYF. The CDR3 DNA sequence: TGTGCCAGCAGCCAAGGGGCGGGAGGGTCCTACGAGCAGTACTTC.

This clone has only one observation. The chain combines TRBV4-3 with TRBJ1-2; possible D gene TRBD1, 6 bases. The V gene's germline CDR1 is LGHNA and CDR2 YSLEER. Trimming took off 3 bases at V and 0 bases at J, with 14 bases between the two ends. This CDR3 spans 16 amino acids. The CDR3: CASSQAQGNPNYGYTF. The CDR3 DNA reads as TGCGCCAGCAGCCAGGCACAGGGAAATCCTAACTATGGCTACACCTTC.

This clone has more than one count but fewer than ten. This rearrangement joins TRBV27 to TRBJ2-7; D may match TRBD1 or TRBD2 (8 bases each). The germline V gene encodes CDR1 MNHEY and CDR2 SMNVEV (reference sequence). The V end was cut by 7 bases, the J end by 3 bases, with 19 bases between. This CDR3 contains 15 residues. In DNA form, the CDR3 reads TGTGCCAGCAAGTCGGGAGGGACAGGCCGCTACGAGCAGTACTTC. Amino acids: CASKSGGTGRYEQYF.

This chain links TRBV6-5 with TRBJ2-6; no definite D call. V was clipped by 8 bases and J by 0 bases, with 8 bases between them. This CDR3 is 14 amino acids long. Looked up from germline, CDR1 is MNHEY and CDR2 is SVGAGI. The CDR3 loop is CASQKSSGANVLTF. The CDR3 nucleotides are TGTGCCAGCCAAAAAAGCTCTGGGGCCAACGTCCTGACTTTC.

The J gene is TRBJ1-1, the V gene TRBV29-1, with 10 bases that match TRBD1. This CDR3 has 16 residues. Germline loops: CDR1 SQVTM, CDR2 ANQGSEA. The trim removed 4 bases at V and 3 bases at J, leaving 11 bases unmatched. The CDR3 DNA reads TGCAGCGTTGCCCAGGGTGGGACAGGGGTTGACACTGAAGCTTTCTTT. Residues: CSVAQGGTGVDTEAFF.